This entry lists 31 T cell receptor beta chains sequenced from one sample in a study of cytomegalovirus exposure and HLA in healthy donors. With 60 Vbeta and 13 Jbeta primers, the PCR was carried out. Assay used: immunoSEQ multiplex PCR; TCRdb lists only in-frame clones, some missing. This sample has 130,000 to 150,000 clones, with around 75% found just once. Sequenced: PBMCs. The receptors shown here come from a woman in her 30s in good health and CMV-seronegative.

The chain has TRBV9 and TRBJ1-3, with TRBD1 as a possible D gene (6 bases). The V end lost 0 bases, the J end lost 2 bases, and 15 bases lay between the germline ends. This CDR3 has 17 residues. The germline CDR1 and CDR2 sequences are SGDLS and YYNGEE. The CDR3 protein is CASSVEPRGLTGNTIYF. The CDR3 coding sequence is TGTGCCAGCAGCGTAGAACCCAGGGGATTAACTGGAAACACCATATATTTT.

As DNA, the CDR3 is TGTGCCAGCAGCTCGGGGTATTCCCAGACCCTCCACTTT. This sequence encodes CASSSGYSQTLHF. The rearrangement uses TRBV7-8 and TRBJ1-6; no reliable D call. The V gene lost 4 bases and the J gene lost 14 bases, with 15 bases spanning the gap. The germline CDR1 and CDR2 sequences are SGHVS and FQNEAQ. CDR3 length equals 13 residues.

V gene TRBV9 combines with J gene TRBJ2-1; D might be TRBD2 (6 bases). CDR3 length equals 18 residues. Per germline, CDR1 SGDLS and CDR2 YYNGEE. Trimming removed 2 bases at V and 4 bases at J, with 22 bases between. DNA of the CDR3: TGTGCCAGCAGCGTTTGGGCTAGCGAGGAGTTACCGTACAATGAGCAGTTCTTC. As protein: CASSVWASEELPYNEQFF.

The chain recombines TRBV7-7 with TRBJ2-5; 10 bases align to TRBD2. From germline, CDR1 is SSHAT and CDR2 FNYEAQ (reference sequence). CDR3 length: 15 amino acids. V dropped 0 bases and J dropped 4; count of bases not matched to a gene: 2. The CDR3 bases are TGTGCCAGCAGCTTAGCCCTAGCGGGGGCAGAGACCCAGTACTTC. Its protein product is CASSLALAGAETQYF.

The chain combines TRBV7-9 with TRBJ1-2, with D unclear. This CDR3 is 16 amino acids long. Germline V gene sequence: CDR1 SEHNR, CDR2 FQNEAQ (reference sequence). Trimming took off 1 base at V and 7 bases at J, with 19 bases between the two ends. The CDR3 nucleotides are TGTGCCAGCAGCTTAGAGCCTATCGGGTTATCATCTGGCTACACCTTC. It codes for CASSLEPIGLSSGYTF.

On this clone itself: An end of the junction does not agree with germline; a read error may underlie this. The CDR3 coding sequence is TGTTCCAGCAGCTTTGTCGGGGCCTACGAGCAGTACTTC. Its translation: CSSSFVGAYEQYF. This rearrangement joins TRBV7-9 to TRBJ2-7; the D gene is possibly TRBD2 (5 bases). The CDR3 totals 13 residues. The germline V gene has CDR1 SEHNR and CDR2 FQNEAQ (reference sequence).

The chain joins TRBV7-3 to TRBJ2-1; 10 positions agree with TRBD2. Per germline, CDR1 SGHTA and CDR2 FQGTGA. The CDR3 spans 18 residues. Germline trimming cut 4 bases from V and 0 bases from J; bases unmatched to any gene: 9. CDR3 amino acids: CASSSIAGGSSSYNEQFF. DNA of the CDR3: TGTGCCAGCAGCTCAATAGCGGGAGGCTCGAGCTCCTACAATGAGCAGTTCTTC.

This sequence joins TRBV5-4 and TRBJ2-7; 13 nucleotides match TRBD2. Germline lookup yields CDR1 SGHNT and CDR2 YYREEE (reference sequence). The CDR3 length is 15 residues. V shed 4 bases and J 3 bases; nucleotides not matched to a gene: 4. In DNA form, the CDR3 reads TGTGCCAGCAGCGCCGGGACTAGCGGGAACTACGAGCAGTACTTC. Its translation: CASSAGTSGNYEQYF.

The chain couples TRBV5-4 to TRBJ1-4, with a tentative D call TRBD1 (6 bases). The CDR3 spans 15 residues. Germline V gene lookup returns CDR1 SGHNT and CDR2 YYREEE (reference sequence). Between the trimmed V and J ends, which lost 4 bases and 6 bases, there was a span of 16 bases. CDR3 in amino acids: CASSPWGLSHEKLFF. As DNA, the CDR3 is TGTGCCAGCAGCCCTTGGGGGCTTTCTCATGAAAAACTGTTTTTT.

This chain links TRBV30 with TRBJ2-7; the match to TRBD2 covers 9 bases. The DNA end is a closer match to TRBJ2-1, so the J assignment may be wrong. Per the germline V gene, CDR1 is GTSNPN and CDR2 is SVGIG (reference sequence). The CDR3 loop spans 18 amino acids. CDR3 loop: CAWRTALRRGGFYNEQFF. Here the CDR3 DNA reads TGTGCCTGGAGGACCGCCCTCCGGCGGGGGGGCTTTTACAATGAGCAGTTCTTC.

The V and J genes are TRBV5-6 and TRBJ2-1; a weak D match, TRBD1 (6 bases). The CDR3 covers 15 residues. Germline assignment: CDR1 SGHDT and CDR2 YYEEEE. The V end lost 4 bases, the J end lost 0 bases, and 11 bases lay between the germline ends. The CDR3 sequence is CASSRQVSSYNEQFF. The CDR3 bases are TGTGCCAGCAGCCGACAGGTGAGCTCCTACAATGAGCAGTTCTTC.

This sequence joins TRBV28 and TRBJ1-3, with 8 nucleotides matching TRBD1. Germline assignment: CDR1 MDHEN and CDR2 SYDVKM. Trimming cost V 5 bases and J 0 bases; bases outside gene matches: 9. This CDR3 is 17 amino acids long. The DNA for the CDR3 is TGTGCCAGCAGTCCTCAGGACAGGGCCGTCTCTGGAAACACCATATATTTT. Its translation is CASSPQDRAVSGNTIYF.

J is TRBJ2-1 and V is TRBV7-2, with D perhaps matching TRBD1 (5 bases). The CDR3 runs to 12 residues. Germline V gene sequence: CDR1 SGHTA, CDR2 FQGNSA. Trimming shortened V by 6 bases and J by 7 bases, and 10 bases separated the two germline ends. The DNA of the CDR3 is TGTGCCAGCAGAATACAGGAAAATGAGCAGTTCTTC. Amino acid sequence: CASRIQENEQFF.

This chain links TRBV7-6 with TRBJ1-4; D might be TRBD1 (6 bases). This CDR3 is 15 amino acids long. The germline V and J ends were trimmed by 4 bases and 5 bases, with 14 bases remaining between them. Germline CDR1 SGHVS, CDR2 FNYEAQ. This CDR3 reads CASSSYRDTNEKLFF. CDR3 coding DNA: TGTGCCAGCAGCTCATACCGGGACACAAATGAAAAACTGTTTTTT. The whole variable domain, remainder taken from reference TRBV7-6 and TRBJ1-4, is GAGVSQSPRYKVTKRGQDVALRCDPISGHVSLYWYRQALGQGPEFLTYFNYEAQQDKSGLPNDRFSAERPEGSISTLTIQRTEQRDSAMYRCASSSYRDTNEKLFFGSGTQLSVL.

The chain couples TRBV7-9 to TRBJ2-5; maybe TRBD1 (6 bases). The CDR3 spans 16 residues. CDR1 is SEHNR and CDR2 is FQNEAQ in the germline V gene (reference sequence). Trimming took off 6 bases at V and 3 bases at J, with 20 bases between the two ends. The CDR3 region has the DNA TGTGCCAGCAGAAATACAGGGAACTTGGAGAAAGAGACCCAGTACTTC. Amino acid sequence: CASRNTGNLEKETQYF.

V gene TRBV9 combines with J gene TRBJ1-3; 7 bases fit TRBD1. V lost 3 bases and J lost 4; bases outside the gene matches: 4. The CDR3 loop spans 14 amino acids. Germline CDR1 is SGDLS and CDR2 is YYNGEE. The CDR3 loop is CASSATGQGNTIYF. The CDR3 DNA follows: TGTGCCAGCAGCGCCACGGGACAGGGAAACACCATATATTTT.

The chain joins TRBV10-2 to TRBJ2-7, with 8 bases fitting TRBD2. V gave up 1 base and J gave up 7 bases; unmatched junction bases: 9. Germline V gives CDR1 WSHSY, CDR2 SAAADI. The CDR3 sequence is 15 residues long. DNA of the CDR3: TGCGCCAGCAGTGAGTTGGCTAGCGGGTCCGAGGAGCAGTACTTC. As protein: CASSELASGSEEQYF.

This chain connects TRBV7-2 to TRBJ1-1, with D hard to call. Trimming pared 6 bases from V and 1 base from J, leaving 12 bases between. The CDR3 spans 14 residues. The germline V gene encodes CDR1 SGHTA and CDR2 FQGNSA. CDR3 sequence reads: CASRKRVKNTEAFF. CDR3 coding DNA: TGTGCCAGCAGAAAGCGGGTCAAGAACACTGAAGCTTTCTTT.

The rearrangement joins TRBV6-4 to TRBJ2-3; 7 nucleotides match TRBD2. CDR3 length: 16 amino acids. The V segment lost 0 bases and the J segment 1 base; nucleotides outside the gene matches: 4. Germline V gives CDR1 MRHNA, CDR2 SNTAGT. The CDR3 sequence: CASSDSGGGGTDTQYF. CDR3 DNA: TGTGCCAGCAGTGACTCGGGGGGGGGAGGCACAGATACGCAGTATTTT.

The chain links TRBV30 to TRBJ1-2; no clear D. The CDR3 runs to 13 residues. Trimming shortened V by 2 bases and J by 7 bases, and 14 bases separated the two germline ends. Per germline, CDR1 GTSNPN and CDR2 SVGIG (reference sequence). The CDR3 region is CAWSHQTSVGYTF. The CDR3 DNA follows: TGTGCCTGGAGTCACCAAACTTCGGTTGGCTACACCTTC.

The V gene is TRBV2, the J gene TRBJ1-5, with 7 bases matching TRBD1. Germline assignment: CDR1 SNHLY and CDR2 FYNNEI. Trimming at V came to 5 bases and at J to 2 bases, leaving 6 bases not matched to a gene. This CDR3 has 15 residues. CDR3 protein: CASSFDRARNQPQHF. CDR3 DNA: TGTGCCAGCAGTTTTGACAGGGCCCGCAATCAGCCCCAGCATTTT.

This clone has just one count. The CDR3 protein is CASSVLDRGGSPLHF. As DNA, the CDR3 is TGTGCCAGCAGCGTCCTTGATCGGGGTGGCTCACCCCTCCACTTT. The rearrangement links TRBV9 to TRBJ1-6; D remains unclear. This CDR3 contains 15 residues. Germline V CDR1 and CDR2: SGDLS, YYNGEE. V shed 2 bases and J shed 10 bases, with 16 bases lying between them.

The chain carries TRBV11-2 and TRBJ2-1; tentatively, D is TRBD2 (5 bases). This CDR3 contains 16 residues. From germline, CDR1 is SGHAT and CDR2 FQNNGV. V was clipped by 5 bases and J by 0 bases, with 14 bases between them. CDR3 sequence: CASSPPEGSSYNEQFF. The CDR3 DNA reads as TGTGCCAGCAGCCCCCCTGAGGGTTCCTCCTACAATGAGCAGTTCTTC.

The chain employs TRBV5-4 and TRBJ1-1; D gene ambiguous. V shed 1 base and J shed 0 bases, with 10 bases lying between them. This CDR3 region has 15 residues. Germline CDR1 reads SGHNT; CDR2 reads YYREEE (reference sequence). The CDR3 spells CASSLSVRMNTEAFF. Here the CDR3 DNA reads TGTGCCAGCAGCTTGTCGGTCAGGATGAACACTGAAGCTTTCTTT.

V is TRBV5-1 and J is TRBJ1-3; a possible D gene is TRBD1 (5 bases). CDR3 length: 14 amino acids. Germline-derived CDR1 and CDR2 are SGHRS and YFSETQ. The CDR3 is CASSQGISGNTIYF. For the CDR3, the DNA is TGCGCAAGTTCCCAGGGTATTTCTGGAAACACCATATATTTT.

Only one count was recorded for this clone. V gene TRBV28 combines with J gene TRBJ2-3; D gene uncertain. The germline V gene has CDR1 MDHEN and CDR2 SYDVKM. The CDR3 is 13 amino acids. Trimming cost V 6 bases and J 2 bases, with 9 bases left between them. In DNA form, the CDR3 reads TGTGCCAGCAGAAACTTTAACACAGATACGCAGTATTTT. Amino acids: CASRNFNTDTQYF.

This clone is a singleton in its sample. V gene TRBV6-1 combines with J gene TRBJ1-3; D gene ambiguous. V was cut by 4 bases and J by 0 bases, with 7 bases left in between. Germline CDR1 is MNHNS and CDR2 is SASEGT. This CDR3 has 14 amino acids. For the CDR3, the DNA is TGTGCCAGCAGTGCGGAGAACTCTGGAAACACCATATATTTT. Amino acid sequence: CASSAENSGNTIYF.

In DNA form, the CDR3 reads TGCGCCAGCAGCATTCAGGGGGTAACTGAAGCTTTCTTT. Protein sequence: CASSIQGVTEAFF. The rearrangement uses TRBV5-1 and TRBJ1-1; TRBD1 agrees at 7 bases. The V gene's germline CDR1 is SGHRS and CDR2 YFSETQ. Trimming took 4 bases from V and 5 from J; bases not matched to a gene: 5. The CDR3 contains 13 residues.

This clone turned up a few times. This chain connects TRBV4-1 to TRBJ1-3; D remains ambiguous. Trimming stripped 1 base from V and 4 bases from J, with 11 bases between. This CDR3 is built from 15 residues. Germline lookup yields CDR1 MGHRA and CDR2 YSYEKL. CDR3 sequence (DNA): TGCGCCAGCAGCCAAGTAATTCAGGTCGGAAACACCATATATTTT. Translated, it gives CASSQVIQVGNTIYF.

The chain recombines TRBV15 with TRBJ1-2; no reliable D call. Germline CDR1 is LNHNV and CDR2 is YYDKDF (reference sequence). The CDR3 length is 15 residues. Trimming cost V 2 bases and J 6 bases, with 16 bases left between them. In nucleotides, the CDR3 is TGTGCCACCAGCAGATGGGAGTCCCCTCGGAATGGCTACACCTTC. As protein: CATSRWESPRNGYTF.

The chain recombines TRBV7-6 with TRBJ1-4, with 7 bases fitting TRBD1. The CDR3 loop spans 16 amino acids. CDR1 is SGHVS, CDR2 FNYEAQ, per germline. Trimming removed 2 bases from V and 0 bases from J; junction bases left unmatched: 3. CDR3 nucleotide sequence: TGTGCCAGCAGCTTATCAGGGGGGACAACTAATGAAAAACTGTTTTTT. It codes for CASSLSGGTTNEKLFF.